These 5 T cell receptor beta chains share one sample of origin, sequenced in a study of Ad26.COV2.S vaccination and SARS-CoV-2 variants. Documented treatment: some 19 received Ad26.COV2.S at low or high dose, single or two shots; about 5 received placebo; per-sample allocation not given. Day 63 after the first injection of vaccine or placebo was the sampling time. Some clones are missing from TCRdb's copy, which holds only in-frame ones; the method was immunoSEQ multiplex PCR. Altogether 200,000 to 250,000 clones are present, around nine tenths being singletons, with the ten largest covering about 10%. This specimen was peripheral blood, taken in a trial of Ad26.COV2.S vaccine versus placebo. These TCRs come from a person aged 18 to 65 who received the Ad26.COV2.S COVID-19 vaccine or a placebo.

This clone has just a few counts. J is TRBJ1-1 and V is TRBV4-2; D not resolved. The V gene lost 0 bases and the J gene lost 1 base, with 12 bases spanning the gap. This CDR3 spans 16 amino acids. Germline loops: CDR1 LGHNA, CDR2 YNFKEQ. The CDR3 is CASSQESRTENTEAFF. The CDR3 nucleotides read TGTGCCAGCAGCCAAGAGTCGCGGACGGAGAACACTGAAGCTTTCTTT.

The count of this clone is one. This chain joins TRBV4-1 and TRBJ2-7; unclear D gene. The CDR3 extends over 15 amino acids. Germline V gene sequence: CDR1 MGHRA, CDR2 YSYEKL. Between the trimmed V and J ends, which lost 6 bases and 1 base, there was a span of 16 bases. Here the CDR3 DNA reads TGCGCCAGCAGTCTCTTTGGTGGGAATTCCTACGAGCAGTACTTC. Its translation is CASSLFGGNSYEQYF.

V gene TRBV10-3 combines with J gene TRBJ2-5; the D gene could be TRBD1 or TRBD2 (7 bases each). Trimming shortened V by 6 bases and J by 11 bases, and 13 bases separated the two germline ends. The CDR3 runs 11 residues. Germline CDR1 and CDR2: ENHRY and SYGVKD. The CDR3 here is CAIRQGGGQYF. The CDR3, as DNA: TGTGCCATCAGGCAGGGGGGGGGACAGTACTTC.

This chain links TRBV7-8 with TRBJ1-1, with no clear D. CDR3 length: 16 residues. CDR1 is SGHVS and CDR2 is FQNEAQ in the germline V gene. Trimming took 3 bases from V and 1 from J, leaving 15 bases between them. DNA for the CDR3: TGTGCCAGCAGCTTGATTGAGGGCCCGAGGAACACTGAAGCTTTCTTT. Encoded protein: CASSLIEGPRNTEAFF.

The gene calls are TRBV6-5 and TRBJ2-7; D is uncertain. There are 13 residues in the CDR3. The V end was cut by 5 bases, the J end by 3 bases, with 11 bases between. Germline lookup yields CDR1 MNHEY and CDR2 SVGAGI. The CDR3 DNA reads as TGTGCCAGCAGTCTTGCGTACAACTACGAGCAGTACTTC. This sequence encodes CASSLAYNYEQYF.